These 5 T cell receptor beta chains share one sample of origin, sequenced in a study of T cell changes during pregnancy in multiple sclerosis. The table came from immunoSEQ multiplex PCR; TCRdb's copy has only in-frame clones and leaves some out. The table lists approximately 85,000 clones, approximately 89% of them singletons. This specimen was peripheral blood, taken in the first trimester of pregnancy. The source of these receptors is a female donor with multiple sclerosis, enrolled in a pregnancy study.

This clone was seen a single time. The CDR3 loop is CASSFQGTYAYEQYF. The DNA of the CDR3 is TGTGCCAGCAGCTTCCAAGGGACTTACGCCTACGAGCAGTACTTC. The genes are TRBV5-5 and TRBJ2-7; D possibly corresponds to TRBD2 (6 bases). CDR1 SGHKS and CDR2 YYEKEE come from the germline V gene (reference sequence). The CDR3 is 15 residues long. Deletions cut 2 bases from V and 2 bases from J, with 14 bases between.

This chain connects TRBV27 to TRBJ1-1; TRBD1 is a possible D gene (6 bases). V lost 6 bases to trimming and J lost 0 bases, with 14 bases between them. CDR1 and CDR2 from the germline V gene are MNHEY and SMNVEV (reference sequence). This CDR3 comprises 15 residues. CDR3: CASSLGGRMNTEAFF. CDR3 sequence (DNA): TGTGCCAGCAGCCTTGGGGGCCGCATGAACACTGAAGCTTTCTTT.

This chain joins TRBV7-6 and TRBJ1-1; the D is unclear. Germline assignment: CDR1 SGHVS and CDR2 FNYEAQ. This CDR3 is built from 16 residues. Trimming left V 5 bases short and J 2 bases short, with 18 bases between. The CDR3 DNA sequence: TGTGCCAGCAGCGCGATTTGGTCCCAGGCTAACACTGAAGCTTTCTTT. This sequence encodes CASSAIWSQANTEAFF.

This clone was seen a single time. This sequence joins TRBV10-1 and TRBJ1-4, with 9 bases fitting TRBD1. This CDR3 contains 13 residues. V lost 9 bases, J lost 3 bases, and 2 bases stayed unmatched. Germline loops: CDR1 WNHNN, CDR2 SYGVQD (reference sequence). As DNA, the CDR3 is TGCGCCAGAAACAGGGGGCCTAATGAAAAACTGTTTTTT. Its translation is CARNRGPNEKLFF.

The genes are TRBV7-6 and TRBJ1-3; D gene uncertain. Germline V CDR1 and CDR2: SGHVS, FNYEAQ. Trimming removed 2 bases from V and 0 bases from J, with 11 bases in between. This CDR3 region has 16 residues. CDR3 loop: CASSLRPGHSGNTIYF. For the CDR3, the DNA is TGTGCCAGCAGCTTAAGGCCAGGTCACTCTGGAAACACCATATATTTT. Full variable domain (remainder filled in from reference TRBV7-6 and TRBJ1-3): GAGVSQSPRYKVTKRGQDVALRCDPISGHVSLYWYRQALGQGPEFLTYFNYEAQQDKSGLPNDRFSAERPEGSISTLTIQRTEQRDSAMYRCASSLRPGHSGNTIYFGEGSWLTVV.